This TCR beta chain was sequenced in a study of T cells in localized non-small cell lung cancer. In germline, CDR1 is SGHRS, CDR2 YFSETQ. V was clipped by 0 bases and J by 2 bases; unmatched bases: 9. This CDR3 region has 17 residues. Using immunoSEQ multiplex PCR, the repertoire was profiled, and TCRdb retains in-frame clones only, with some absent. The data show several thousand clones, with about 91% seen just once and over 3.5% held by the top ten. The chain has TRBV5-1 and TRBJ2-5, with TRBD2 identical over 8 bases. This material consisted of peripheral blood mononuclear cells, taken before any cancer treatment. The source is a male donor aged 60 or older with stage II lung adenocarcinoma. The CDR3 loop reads CASSLAVGTSPQETQYF. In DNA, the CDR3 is TGCGCCAGCAGCTTGGCCGTGGGGACTAGTCCACAAGAGACCCAGTACTTC.